The rows below give T cell receptor beta chains drawn from one sample of a study of blood T cell repertoires in COVID-19. The data were produced by immunoSEQ multiplex PCR, yet TCRdb's version contains in-frame clones alone and is incomplete. The sample shows 250,000 or so clones, 75% to 85% of them seen only once. The sequencing input was peripheral blood. The source of these receptors is a human donor in a cohort sampled during active COVID-19. CDR3s include the opening cysteine and the closing phenylalanine or tryptophan. Fields, in order: J gene, D gene, V gene, clone size, CDR3 DNA, CDR3 protein. D genes are given only for firm matches. The size of a clone is reported for some rows only, either as once, few or many, or as a class for expanded clones.

TRBJ2-5,TRBD2,TRBV5-1,NA,TGCGCCAGCAGCTTGGGACTAGCAGGAGAGACCCAGTACTTC,CASSLGLAGETQYF
TRBJ1-5,NA,TRBV6-1,few,TGTGCCAGCAGTGAAGTGGGGCAGGGGAGCCAGCCCCAGCATTTT,CASSEVGQGSQPQHF
TRBJ1-1,TRBD1,TRBV30,NA,TGTGCCTTACAAACGGCGGCAGGGGGCAAGGGCACTGAAGCTTTCTTT,CALQTAAGGKGTEAFF
TRBJ2-1,TRBD2,TRBV11-1,NA,TGTGCCAGCAGCTTCTTAGAGGGAGGGGCCGGGAATGAGCAGTTCTTC,CASSFLEGGAGNEQFF
TRBJ2-3,NA,TRBV11-3,NA,TGTGCCAGCAGCCCGACTACCTCAAATACGCAGTATTTT,CASSPTTSNTQYF
TRBJ2-2,NA,TRBV4-1,NA,TGCGCCAGCAGCCCGGACACCGGGGAGCTGTTTTTT,CASSPDTGELFF
TRBJ2-1,NA,TRBV10-2,NA,TGCGCCAGCCGGACGGGAATGAATGAGCAGTTCTTC,CASRTGMNEQFF
TRBJ2-1,TRBD1,TRBV29-1,NA,TGCAGCGCTATGGGACAGAACAGAGGAAACTCCTACAATGAGCAGTTCTTC,CSAMGQNRGNSYNEQFF
TRBJ2-7,NA,TRBV5-4,NA,TGTGCCAGCAGCCTTCCTGGAGGCTACGAGCAGTACTTC,CASSLPGGYEQYF
TRBJ1-3,TRBD1,TRBV5-1,once,TGCGCCAGCAGCTTGGGACAGGGAGGAAACACCATATATTTT,CASSLGQGGNTIYF
TRBJ2-3,NA,TRBV12-5,few,TGTGCTAGTGGTTCGGCAGATACGCAGTATTTT,CASGSADTQYF
TRBJ2-7,TRBD2,TRBV4-1,NA,TGCGCCAGCAGCCAAGATAGGATGACTAGCGGGGCCTACGAGCAGTACTTC,CASSQDRMTSGAYEQYF
TRBJ2-4,TRBD1,TRBV3-1/TRBV3-2,once,TGTGCCAGCAGCACCCGGACAGGCCTCGAGGGAAACATTCAGTACTTC,CASSTRTGLEGNIQYF
TRBJ1-2,NA,TRBV6-4,NA,TGTGCCAGCAGTGCCCAGGGGTATGGCTACACCTTC,CASSAQGYGYTF
TRBJ2-5,TRBD2,TRBV2,NA,TGTGCCAGCAGTGAAGCGGTAGCGGGGCCCCAAGAGACCCAGTACTTC,CASSEAVAGPQETQYF
TRBJ1-2,TRBD1,TRBV11-2,NA,TGTGCCAGCAGCGCCCCCGGACAGGGGGACGGGGGCTATGGCTACACCTTC,CASSAPGQGDGGYGYTF
TRBJ2-3,NA,TRBV27,NA,TGTGCCAGCAGTTTTTGGGCCGACACAGATACGCAGTATTTT,CASSFWADTDTQYF
TRBJ1-5,NA,TRBV12-3/TRBV12-4,NA,TGTGCCAGCAGCTATATTATGAATCAGCCCCAGCATTTT,CASSYIMNQPQHF
TRBJ2-5,NA,TRBV29-1,NA,TGCAGCGTTCGCGATCTGGGTACGAGGGAGACCCAGTACTTC,CSVRDLGTRETQYF
TRBJ1-1,NA,TRBV27,NA,TGTGCCAGCAGTTCCCCCGGTGAGCGCACTGAAGCTTTCTTT,CASSSPGERTEAFF
TRBJ2-5,NA,TRBV6-1,NA,TGTGCCAGCAGTGAAATAGCTCACTTCCAAGAGACCCAGTACTTC,CASSEIAHFQETQYF
TRBJ1-3,NA,TRBV3-1/TRBV3-2,few,TGTGCCAGCGCGGGGACCGCCTCTGGAAACACCATATATTTT,CASAGTASGNTIYF
TRBJ2-7,TRBD2,TRBV14,NA,TGTGCCAGCAGCCAAGGGGCTAGCGGTTCCTACGAGCAGTACTTC,CASSQGASGSYEQYF
TRBJ1-1,TRBD1,TRBV4-2,NA,TGTGCCAGCAGCCCCTTAGCCGGGACAGTGAACACTGAAGCTTTCTTT,CASSPLAGTVNTEAFF
TRBJ1-3,NA,TRBV7-9,once,TGTGCCAGCAGCCCACAGAGTCGGAACACCATATATTTT,CASSPQSRNTIYF
TRBJ2-2,NA,TRBV9,NA,TGTGCCAGCAGCGTAGGGGGCAGGGGCACCGGGGAGCTGTTTTTT,CASSVGGRGTGELFF
TRBJ2-1,TRBD1,TRBV2,NA,TGTGCCAGCAGTGAAATAGGACAGGGCACGAATGAGCAGTTCTTC,CASSEIGQGTNEQFF
TRBJ2-1,TRBD2,TRBV14,NA,TGTGCCAGCAGCCAAGAGTCAGTGGGTAGCGGGAGAAAGTTCTTC,CASSQESVGSGRKFF
TRBJ2-1,TRBD2,TRBV18,NA,TGTGCCAGCTCACCACCTGGGACTAGCGGGTACAATGAGCAGTTCTTC,CASSPPGTSGYNEQFF
TRBJ1-2,TRBD1,TRBV28,NA,TGTGCCACCGAGACGGACAGGCCTATTAGCTACACCTTC,CATETDRPISYTF
TRBJ2-3,TRBD2,TRBV30,NA,TGTGCCTGGAGTGTAAAGCGGGAGGCGCAGTATTTT,CAWSVKREAQYF
TRBJ2-3,TRBD1,TRBV5-4,NA,TGTGCCAGCAGCCTCTCAGGGGGCCTCCTCACTAGCACAGATACGCAGTATTTT,CASSLSGGLLTSTDTQYF
TRBJ2-7,NA,TRBV25-1,NA,TGTGCCAGCAGTGGACTGTCTACATACGAGCAGTACTTC,CASSGLSTYEQYF
TRBJ1-1,TRBD1,TRBV7-9,NA,TGTGCCAGCAGCCACTCGGACAGGGATAACACTGAAGCTTTCTTT,CASSHSDRDNTEAFF
TRBJ2-7,NA,TRBV7-9,few,TGTGCCAGCAGCTTAGAACGGTACGAGCAGTACTTC,CASSLERYEQYF
TRBJ1-5,NA,TRBV27,NA,TGTGCCACCTCACCAGCGGGTAATCAGCCCCAGCATTTT,CATSPAGNQPQHF
TRBJ2-3,TRBD1,TRBV25-1,NA,TGTGCCAGCAATTCGGACAGGATCACAGATACGCAGTATTTT,CASNSDRITDTQYF
TRBJ2-7,TRBD2,TRBV5-1,NA,TGCGCCAGCAGCTTGTTTCCGGCTAGCGGCTCCTACGAGCAGTACTTC,CASSLFPASGSYEQYF
TRBJ1-1,NA,TRBV18,NA,TGTGCCAGCTCACCGACAGCCGCTAGGACTGAAGCTTTCTTT,CASSPTAARTEAFF
TRBJ1-6,TRBD1,TRBV19,once,TGTGCCAGTAGTACGGTGGGACAGGGGACTTCACCCCTCCACTTT,CASSTVGQGTSPLHF
TRBJ2-1,NA,TRBV10-2,NA,TGCGCCAGCAGTGAGGGCCCGGGAGATGAGCAGTTCTTC,CASSEGPGDEQFF
TRBJ2-3,TRBD1,TRBV27,NA,TGTGCCAGCAGCCCAGTGACAGGGGGCTTTTTGACAGATACGCAGTATTTT,CASSPVTGGFLTDTQYF
TRBJ1-1,NA,TRBV5-5,NA,TGTGCCAGCAGCCACTCGGTGTATGCCACTGAAGCTTTCTTT,CASSHSVYATEAFF
TRBJ1-3,NA,TRBV28,NA,TGTGCCAGCAGTTCCCCCGGAGGGACAAACACCATATATTTT,CASSSPGGTNTIYF
TRBJ1-2,TRBD1,TRBV19,NA,TGTGCCAGTAGCCCCCAGGGGGTAGGCAACTATGGCTACACCTTC,CASSPQGVGNYGYTF
TRBJ1-1,NA,TRBV5-8,NA,TGTGCCAGCAGCTTGGCACAACCGAACACTGAAGCTTTCTTT,CASSLAQPNTEAFF
TRBJ2-1,TRBD2,TRBV12-5,NA,TGTGCTAGTGGTACTAGCGGGGGGTCCTACAATGAGCAGTTCTTC,CASGTSGGSYNEQFF
TRBJ1-2,TRBD1,TRBV20-1,NA,TGCAGTGCTAGTCAGGGGGCCAGGGGCTACACCTTC,CSASQGARGYTF
TRBJ2-3,NA,TRBV3-1/TRBV3-2,NA,TGTGCCAGCAGCGTAAACACAGATACGCAGTATTTT,CASSVNTDTQYF
TRBJ2-5,NA,TRBV13,NA,TGTGCCAGCAGCTTATCTCGTAATCCCCAAGAGACCCAGTACTTC,CASSLSRNPQETQYF
TRBJ2-7,TRBD2,TRBV19,NA,TGTGCCAGTAGTCCGGGACTAGCGGGGCCAACCTACGAGCAGTACTTC,CASSPGLAGPTYEQYF
TRBJ1-2,NA,TRBV28,NA,TGTGCCAGCAGTTTAGGGGCGGGACTCTATGGCTACACCTTC,CASSLGAGLYGYTF
TRBJ2-3,TRBD2,TRBV14,once,TGTGCCAGCAGCCAAGCCTCTTGGACTAGCGACGGCACAGATACGCAGTATTTT,CASSQASWTSDGTDTQYF
TRBJ2-2,TRBD1,TRBV18,once,TGTGCCAGCTCACCACCGACAGGGGGGAAATTCACCGGGGAGCTGTTTTTT,CASSPPTGGKFTGELFF